This passage covers 27 T cell receptor beta chains from one sample sequenced in a study of blood T cell repertoires in COVID-19. TCRdb's copy holds only in-frame clones and misses some; the assay was immunoSEQ multiplex PCR. This table holds about 50,000 clones, just over 85% found once. The sample taken for sequencing was peripheral blood. Receptor source: a woman over 75 with COVID-19, enrolled during active disease.

This clone was detected only once. The rearrangement links TRBV12-3 or TRBV12-4 to TRBJ2-7; perhaps TRBD2 as D (5 bases). The V and J ends lost 4 bases and 7 bases respectively, with 11 bases between them. The CDR3 contains 12 residues. CDR3 loop: CASSSRSGEQYF. The CDR3 bases are TGTGCCAGCAGTTCCCGCTCGGGGGAGCAGTACTTC.

Comment on this clone: The junction differs from germline at one of its ends, possibly a read error. This chain uses TRBV3-1 (or the pseudogene TRBV3-2) with TRBJ1-4; no definite D call. CDR1 is LGHDT, CDR2 YNNKEL, per germline (reference sequence). This CDR3 region has 12 residues. CDR3 in amino acids: CASSQERRGLTF. As DNA, the CDR3 is TGTGCCAGCAGCCAAGAAAGAAGAGGTCTGACTTTT.

This clone has more than one count but fewer than ten. This chain uses TRBV14 with TRBJ2-5; D is unresolved. Germline CDR1 reads SGHDN; CDR2 reads FVKESK. The CDR3 runs to 13 residues. V was cut by 5 bases and J by 5 bases, with 12 bases left in between. Here the CDR3 reads CASSSAGRETQYF. CDR3 nucleotides: TGTGCCAGCAGCTCCGCCGGCAGGGAGACCCAGTACTTC.

Written as DNA, the CDR3 is TGTGCCAGCAGCGCCCGGGGGGGGCTTCGGAATCAGCCCCAGCATTTT. Protein sequence: CASSARGGLRNQPQHF. The V and J genes are TRBV5-8 and TRBJ1-5, with TRBD1 as a possible D gene (6 bases). This CDR3 comprises 16 residues. V dropped 4 bases and J dropped 4 bases, with 18 bases sitting between them. Germline assignment: CDR1 SGHTS and CDR2 YDEGEE.

The gene calls are TRBV28 and TRBJ2-7; D not resolved. The germline gives CDR1 MDHEN, CDR2 SYDVKM. V lost 2 bases, J lost 1 base, and 12 bases lay in between. The CDR3 length is 15 residues. CDR3 DNA sequence: TGTGCCAGCAGTTTAATCCAGGCCCGATCCTACGAGCAGTACTTC. It is translated as CASSLIQARSYEQYF.

V and J are TRBV28 and TRBJ2-3, with D possibly TRBD2 on 5 matching bases. Looked up from germline, CDR1 is MDHEN and CDR2 is SYDVKM. The CDR3 spans 16 residues. The ends were cut back, 7 bases at V and 4 bases at J, with 21 bases in the middle. CDR3 bases: TGTGCCAGCATCATCCTAGGGAGACGGGGTGCAGATACGCAGTATTTT. It yields the protein CASIILGRRGADTQYF.

This clone is labeled medium-sized. J is TRBJ1-6 and V is TRBV10-3; unclear D gene. Germline assignment: CDR1 ENHRY and CDR2 SYGVKD. V lost 2 bases and J 0 bases, leaving 5 bases between the germline ends. There are 15 residues in the CDR3. The CDR3: CAISEGSSYNSPLHF. The CDR3 region has the DNA TGTGCCATCAGTGAGGGGAGCTCCTATAATTCACCCCTCCACTTT.

This sequence joins TRBV2 and TRBJ1-2; 9 positions agree with TRBD1. Looked up from germline, CDR1 is SNHLY and CDR2 is FYNNEI. V shed 6 bases, J shed 8 bases, and the junction held 7 bases outside the gene matches. CDR3 length equals 13 residues. CDR3 sequence (DNA): TGTGCCAGCAGCTGGGACAGGGTTGAGGGCTACACCTTC. Its translation: CASSWDRVEGYTF.

V is TRBV12-3 or TRBV12-4 and J is TRBJ2-5; TRBD1 is a possible D gene (6 bases). The CDR3 runs 13 residues. V gave up 4 bases and J gave up 2 bases, with 8 bases separating them. CDR3 sequence (DNA): TGTGCCAGCAGTTCTGGACAGCAAGAGACCCAGTACTTC. Residues: CASSSGQQETQYF.

This chain joins TRBV29-1 and TRBJ1-1; TRBD1 matches at 11 bases. Germline trimming cut 6 bases from V and 2 bases from J; bases unmatched to any gene: 2. The germline gives CDR1 SQVTM, CDR2 ANQGSEA. The CDR3 runs to 13 residues. CDR3 protein: CSVGTGGNTEAFF. CDR3 sequence (DNA): TGCAGCGTAGGGACAGGGGGAAACACTGAAGCTTTCTTT. Combining the CDR3 with reference TRBV29-1 and TRBJ1-1 gives the whole variable domain SAVISQKPSRDICQRGTSLTIQCQVDSQVTMMFWYRQQPGQSLTLIATANQGSEATYESGFVIDKFPISRPNLTFSTLTVSNMSPEDSSIYLCSVGTGGNTEAFFGQGTRLTVV.

The V call is TRBV7-9, the J call TRBJ1-6, with TRBD1 matching 8 bases. Germline V gene data show CDR1 as SEHNR and CDR2 as FQNEAQ (reference sequence). There are 14 residues in the CDR3. The V gene end was trimmed by 2 bases and the J gene end by 9 bases; junction bases not matched to a gene: 3. The CDR3 DNA reads as TGTGCCAGCAGCTTACCGGGACAGGCTTCACCCCTCCACTTT. Its translation is CASSLPGQASPLHF.

The chain employs TRBV5-1 and TRBJ2-3, with 11 bases fitting TRBD2. The CDR3 spans 16 residues. V shed 3 bases, J shed 3 bases, and the junction held 6 bases outside the gene matches. The V gene's germline CDR1 is SGHRS and CDR2 YFSETQ. The CDR3 bases are TGCGCCAGCAGCTCCCGTTCTAGCGGGGGGACAGATACGCAGTATTTT. Protein sequence: CASSSRSSGGTDTQYF.

This chain joins TRBV27 and TRBJ2-3, with D perhaps matching TRBD2 (7 bases). Germline V gene lookup returns CDR1 MNHEY and CDR2 SMNVEV (reference sequence). The CDR3 consists of 15 residues. Trimming shortened V by 4 bases and J by 6 bases, and 17 bases separated the two germline ends. CDR3 region: CASSSRGRGGDTQYF. The DNA of the CDR3 is TGTGCCAGCAGTTCGAGGGGCAGGGGAGGGGATACGCAGTATTTT.

The rearrangement uses TRBV7-9 and TRBJ1-5; 9 bases fit TRBD1. V lost 7 bases to trimming and J lost 3 bases; unmatched junction nucleotides: 7. The CDR3 runs 15 residues. The germline V gene has CDR1 SEHNR and CDR2 FQNEAQ (reference sequence). Here the CDR3 reads CASMGTGPYNQPQHF. CDR3 bases: TGTGCCAGCATGGGGACAGGGCCTTACAATCAGCCCCAGCATTTT.

The chain combines TRBV18 with TRBJ2-7, with 8 bases aligning to TRBD1. Germline-derived CDR1 and CDR2 are KGHSH and LQKENI. V trimming: 1 base; J trimming: 5 bases; junction bases outside the gene matches: 10. The CDR3 runs to 16 residues. The CDR3 loop reads CASSPRTGRSPHEQYF. The DNA for the CDR3 is TGTGCCAGCTCACCACGGACAGGGAGGTCCCCGCACGAGCAGTACTTC.

This chain connects TRBV5-1 to TRBJ2-5; TRBD2 matches 15 bases. Germline values: CDR1 SGHRS, CDR2 YFSETQ. The CDR3 consists of 17 residues. V dropped 0 bases and J dropped 4; count of bases not matched to a gene: 4. CDR3 loop: CASSLVEGLAGGETQYF. In nucleotides, the CDR3 is TGCGCCAGCAGCTTGGTCGAGGGACTAGCGGGGGGAGAGACCCAGTACTTC.

This clone counts as medium-sized. The chain recombines TRBV24-1 with TRBJ2-2; D unclear. The CDR3 extends over 13 amino acids. Germline CDR1 reads KGHDR; CDR2 reads SFDVKD. Deletions cut 2 bases from V and 6 bases from J, with 6 bases between. As DNA, the CDR3 is TGTGCCACCAGTGATTCGGTCCCCGGGGAGCTGTTTTTT. Protein sequence: CATSDSVPGELFF.

The chain links TRBV5-1 to TRBJ2-1; D is possibly TRBD1 (5 bases). This CDR3 has 12 amino acids. Trimming took off 1 base at V and 12 bases at J, with 11 bases between the two ends. Germline CDR1 is SGHRS and CDR2 is YFSETQ. This CDR3 is CASSLKRTGQFF. CDR3 DNA sequence: TGCGCCAGCAGCTTGAAGCGAACAGGGCAGTTCTTC.

This clone was counted only a few times. This chain joins TRBV6-1 and TRBJ1-1, with D tentatively TRBD1 (6 bases). Germline CDR1 reads MNHNS; CDR2 reads SASEGT. V dropped 5 bases and J dropped 0 bases, with 16 bases sitting between them. The CDR3 loop spans 16 amino acids. The CDR3 protein is CASSQDRKGVNTEAFF. In nucleotides, the CDR3 is TGTGCCAGCAGTCAAGACAGGAAGGGGGTGAACACTGAAGCTTTCTTT.

V and J are TRBV15 and TRBJ1-1, with a possible D match to TRBD1 (6 bases). CDR3 length: 15 residues. Trimming removed 6 bases at V and 4 bases at J, with 18 bases between. Germline loops: CDR1 LNHNV, CDR2 YYDKDF (reference sequence). CDR3 in amino acids: CATRGGGRWSTEAFF. CDR3 DNA sequence: TGTGCCACCAGAGGTGGGGGCAGGTGGAGCACTGAAGCTTTCTTT.

This clone was seen a single time. The chain uses TRBV18 and TRBJ2-6, with D perhaps TRBD2 (6 bases). The V end lost 6 bases, the J end lost 0 bases, and 12 bases lay between the germline ends. Germline V gene sequence: CDR1 KGHSH, CDR2 LQKENI. This CDR3 spans 16 amino acids. CDR3 bases: TGTGCCAGCTCCCTGGGAGGTTTCTCTGGGGCCAACGTCCTGACTTTC. Translating gives CASSLGGFSGANVLTF.

This clone was seen only once. J is TRBJ2-1 and V is TRBV13; 8 bases map to TRBD2. The trim removed 2 bases at V and 6 bases at J, leaving 6 bases unmatched. Per the germline V gene, CDR1 is PRHDT and CDR2 is FYEKMQ (reference sequence). CDR3 length: 15 amino acids. The CDR3 sequence is CASSLSGGRLNEQFF. The CDR3 nucleotides read TGTGCCAGCAGCTTATCGGGAGGGCGGCTCAATGAGCAGTTCTTC.

The rearrangement links TRBV5-8 to TRBJ2-3, with D uncertain. Per germline, CDR1 SGHTS and CDR2 YDEGEE. With 4 bases removed from V and 1 base from J, the gap between germline ends came to 4 bases. This CDR3 is 12 amino acids long. The CDR3 is CASSRGTDTQYF. The CDR3 region has the DNA TGTGCCAGCAGCCGAGGCACAGATACGCAGTATTTT.

This chain uses TRBV7-9 with TRBJ1-1, with D possibly TRBD1 on 5 matching bases. The CDR3 sequence is 14 residues long. Germline V lookup: CDR1 SEHNR, CDR2 FQNEAQ (reference sequence). V was clipped by 1 base and J by 7 bases, with 13 bases between them. The CDR3 DNA follows: TGTGCCAGCAGCTTAGAAGTCGCAGGGATTGAAGCTTTCTTT. Its protein is CASSLEVAGIEAFF. Looking up the rest from reference TRBV7-9 and TRBJ1-1 gives the full variable domain: DTGVSQNPRHKITKRGQNVTFRCDPISEHNRLYWYRQTLGQGPEFLTYFQNEAQLEKSRLLSDRFSAERPKGSFSTLEIQRTEQGDSAMYLCASSLEVAGIEAFFGQGTRLTVV.

The chain links TRBV9 to TRBJ1-5; 8 nucleotides match TRBD1. Germline lookup yields CDR1 SGDLS and CDR2 YYNGEE. CDR3 size: 15 residues. V shed 3 bases, J shed 8 bases, and the junction held 10 bases outside the gene matches. The CDR3 DNA is TGTGCCAGCAGCGCCGACTGGGAGGGACAGGAGCCCCAGCATTTT. Translating it yields CASSADWEGQEPQHF.

The chain uses TRBV7-2 and TRBJ1-5; 7 nucleotides match TRBD1. V lost 1 base, J lost 3 bases, and 3 bases stayed unmatched. The CDR3 contains 15 residues. Germline V gene data show CDR1 as SGHTA and CDR2 as FQGNSA. The CDR3 DNA follows: TGTGCCAGCAGCTTAGGGGGACAGCACAATCAGCCCCAGCATTTT. Its protein product is CASSLGGQHNQPQHF.

The chain has TRBV3-1 (or the pseudogene TRBV3-2) and TRBJ2-7; the match to TRBD2 covers 8 bases. Germline CDR1 is LGHDT and CDR2 is YNNKEL (reference sequence). The CDR3 has 15 amino acids. The trim removed 1 base at V and 2 bases at J, leaving 4 bases unmatched. The DNA of the CDR3 is TGTGCCAGCAGCCAAGCTCCGGGGGGGCCCTACGAGCAGTACTTC. Translating gives CASSQAPGGPYEQYF.